This passage covers 12 T cell receptor beta chains from one sample sequenced in a study of blood T cell repertoires in COVID-19. The repertoire was sequenced with immunoSEQ multiplex PCR; TCRdb's copy has only in-frame clones and lacks some. The data hold some 250,000 clones, with approximately 90% observed a single time. What was sequenced was peripheral blood. Receptor source: a man aged 25-40 years who had recovered from COVID-19.

The rearrangement joins TRBV5-1 to TRBJ1-1; 9 bases are shared with TRBD1. The CDR3 contains 17 residues. CDR1 is SGHRS, CDR2 YFSETQ, per germline. V lost 0 bases and J lost 2; bases outside the gene matches: 8. CDR3 residues: CASSLAVTGGFNTEAFF. The CDR3 DNA reads TGCGCCAGCAGCTTGGCCGTCACAGGGGGCTTTAACACTGAAGCTTTCTTT.

The gene calls are TRBV19 and TRBJ2-2; tentative D call: TRBD2 (7 bases). V lost 8 bases and J lost 4, with 20 bases in between. Looked up from germline, CDR1 is LNHDA and CDR2 is SQIVND (reference sequence). CDR3 length: 16 residues. CDR3 sequence: CASSPGGRSLTGELFF. CDR3 nucleotides: TGTGCCAGTTCTCCCGGGGGGCGCTCCCTCACCGGGGAGCTGTTTTTT. The full variable domain, its missing parts supplied by reference TRBV19 and TRBJ2-2, is DGGITQSPKYLFRKEGQNVTLSCEQNLNHDAMYWYRQDPGQGLRLIYYSQIVNDFQKGDIAEGYSVSREKKESFPLTVTSAQKNPTAFYLCASSPGGRSLTGELFFGEGSRLTVL.

This clone was picked up one time. The chain uses TRBV4-1 and TRBJ2-7, with 13 bases lining up with TRBD2. In germline, CDR1 is MGHRA, CDR2 YSYEKL. With 4 bases clipped from V and 4 bases from J, the junction kept 4 bases outside the gene matches. The CDR3 totals 15 residues. In nucleotides, the CDR3 is TGCGCCAGCAGCCTCGGACTAGCGGGGGAGTACGAGCAGTACTTC. Amino acids: CASSLGLAGEYEQYF.

The chain is built from TRBV7-2 and TRBJ1-2, with 8 bases aligning to TRBD1. The length of the CDR3 is 15 residues. V lost 2 bases and J lost 7; bases outside the gene matches: 9. Germline V gene data show CDR1 as SGHTA and CDR2 as FQGNSA. CDR3 DNA sequence: TGTGCCAGCAGCTTATCTAGACAGGGGACACGTGGCTACACCTTC. Residues: CASSLSRQGTRGYTF.

The V call is TRBV29-1, the J call TRBJ2-7; 8 bases line up with TRBD2. Germline V lookup: CDR1 SQVTM, CDR2 ANQGSEA. V gave up 4 bases and J gave up 0 bases; unmatched junction bases: 2. The CDR3 consists of 13 residues. The CDR3 is CSVGLANSYEQYF. CDR3 DNA: TGCAGCGTTGGACTAGCGAACTCCTACGAGCAGTACTTC.

The chain is built from TRBV5-6 and TRBJ1-5; D call uncertain. V was cut by 9 bases and J by 2 bases, with 21 bases left in between. CDR3 length: 16 amino acids. Germline CDR1 SGHDT, CDR2 YYEEEE. The DNA for the CDR3 is TGTGCCATCCCGCTTTGGCACCCCGAAGGCAATCAGCCCCAGCATTTT. The encoded protein is CAIPLWHPEGNQPQHF.

This chain joins TRBV27 and TRBJ2-5, with a possible D match to TRBD1 (5 bases). The CDR3 covers 13 residues. The germline gives CDR1 MNHEY, CDR2 SMNVEV (reference sequence). Trimming removed 8 bases at V and 9 bases at J, with 19 bases between. CDR3 bases: TGTGCCAGCGGCCCCCCTCGCCAAGGGGCCCAGTACTTC. Translation: CASGPPRQGAQYF.

The genes are TRBV28 and TRBJ2-1; 8 bases line up with TRBD2. Germline CDR1 is MDHEN and CDR2 is SYDVKM. This CDR3 is built from 16 residues. After removal of 3 bases from V and 0 bases from J, the junction contained 4 bases not matched to a gene. The CDR3 sequence is CASSLRGASSYNEQFF. CDR3 bases: TGTGCCAGCAGTTTGCGGGGGGCTAGCTCCTACAATGAGCAGTTCTTC.

The chain links TRBV19 to TRBJ1-5, with TRBD1 matching 11 bases. The ends lost 8 bases at V and 5 bases at J; junction bases unmatched: 8. The CDR3 runs to 15 residues. CDR1 LNHDA and CDR2 SQIVND come from the germline V gene (reference sequence). The CDR3 loop reads CASEGQGESDQPQHF. CDR3 in DNA: TGTGCCAGTGAGGGACAGGGGGAATCAGATCAGCCCCAGCATTTT.

The rearrangement joins TRBV13 to TRBJ2-1; 7 bases map to TRBD2. The V gene's germline CDR1 is PRHDT and CDR2 FYEKMQ (reference sequence). V lost 5 bases and J lost 7; bases outside the gene matches: 11. This CDR3 is 15 amino acids long. CDR3 amino acids: CASSGRGPSENEQFF. The CDR3 DNA reads as TGTGCCAGCAGCGGGAGGGGCCCGTCCGAAAATGAGCAGTTCTTC.

The V call is TRBV7-2, the J call TRBJ1-2, with no clear D. Germline V gene data show CDR1 as SGHTA and CDR2 as FQGNSA. The V gene lost 0 bases and the J gene lost 4 bases, with 12 bases spanning the gap. This CDR3 is built from 15 residues. The CDR3 DNA reads TGTGCCAGCAGCTTAGCCGAGAGACACCCCTATGGCTACACCTTC. This encodes CASSLAERHPYGYTF.

The V call is TRBV11-2, the J call TRBJ2-7, with a weak D call TRBD2 (5 bases). Between the trimmed V and J ends, which lost 1 base and 4 bases, there was a span of 8 bases. Per germline, CDR1 SGHAT and CDR2 FQNNGV. The CDR3 is made up of 13 amino acids. The CDR3 protein is CASSLAPGYEQYF. In DNA form, the CDR3 reads TGTGCCAGCAGCTTAGCCCCGGGGTACGAGCAGTACTTC.